The 23 T cell receptor beta chains below come from one sample, sequenced in a study of CXCR3-negative and CXCR3-positive naive CD8 T cells. For these receptors, no antigen is known. 5' RACE that incorporated UMI labels was used to prepare the TRB cDNA libraries. Following a re-call of the 5' RACE reads, TCRdb has one entry per CDR3 protein and lacks DNA. This repertoire includes about 120,000 distinct CDR3 sequences. The study, taken as a whole, reports: For CXCR3-positive naive cells, TRB CDR3s were more hydrophobic than those of CXCR3-negative naive cells.

The specimen sequenced was naive CXCR3+ CD8+ T cells from blood. Subset defined: CD45RO-CCR7+CD27+CD95- naive CD8+ T cells expressing CXCR3 (TNR3+). The receptor source for this set is a human donor in good health. Some clones in this sample may be carry-over from other donors' samples.

The chain recombines TRBV29-1 with TRBJ1-2. Germline V gene sequence: CDR1 SQVTM, CDR2 ANQGSEA. This CDR3 comprises 14 residues. The chain's CDR3 is CSVDSYRTNYGYTF. Full variable domain (rest looked up from reference TRBV29-1 and TRBJ1-2): SAVISQKPSRDICQRGTSLTIQCQVDSQVTMMFWYRQQPGQSLTLIATANQGSEATYESGFVIDKFPISRPNLTFSTLTVSNMSPEDSSIYLCSVDSYRTNYGYTFGSGTRLTVV.

The chain carries TRBV6-2 or TRBV6-3 and TRBJ2-2; without DNA, the TCRdb call of TRBD1 cannot be checked. The CDR3 spans 17 residues. Germline CDR1 MNHEY, CDR2 SVGEGT. The CDR3 protein is CASSGIGTGDHTGELFF.

V gene TRBV10-3 combines with J gene TRBJ2-7; lacking DNA, the TRBD2 call made by TCRdb goes unchecked. Germline CDR1 is ENHRY and CDR2 is SYGVKD. This CDR3 spans 16 amino acids. The CDR3 sequence: CAISEVKRTYSYEQYF.

The rearrangement uses TRBV29-1 and TRBJ2-5; as DNA is missing, the TRBD1 call by TCRdb cannot be tested. The CDR3 loop spans 15 amino acids. The germline V gene encodes CDR1 SQVTM and CDR2 ANQGSEA. The CDR3 spells CSVELQGQPQETQYF.

The V gene is TRBV5-1, the J gene TRBJ1-2; the TCRdb D gene call, TRBD1, has no DNA to confirm it. This CDR3 has 14 amino acids. Germline values: CDR1 SGHRS, CDR2 YFSETQ. The CDR3 reads CASSLAHTGESFTF.

V is TRBV28 and J is TRBJ2-1; TCRdb selects TRBD2, and the lack of DNA leaves this call unchecked. The CDR3 spans 15 residues. Germline CDR1 is MDHEN and CDR2 is SYDVKM. CDR3 sequence reads: CASSPGTSTDNEQFF.

This sequence joins TRBV20-1 and TRBJ1-5. This CDR3 region has 15 residues. CDR1 and CDR2 (germline): DFQATT, SNEGSKA (reference sequence). This CDR3 reads CSARDQHWENQPQHF.

The rearrangement uses TRBV6-6 and TRBJ2-3. Germline assignment: CDR1 MNHNY and CDR2 SVGAGI (reference sequence). The CDR3 extends over 13 amino acids. The CDR3 spells CAGSLGSADTQYF.

The J gene is TRBJ1-1, the V gene TRBV7-9; the TRBD1 assignment by TCRdb is unverifiable without DNA. The germline V gene encodes CDR1 SEHNR and CDR2 FQNEAQ (reference sequence). CDR3 length: 15 residues. CDR3 in amino acids: CASSPRDSLNTEAFF.

The genes are TRBV29-1 and TRBJ2-1. CDR1 and CDR2 (germline): SQVTM, ANQGSEA. This CDR3 contains 11 residues. CDR3 loop: CSVSFPNEQFF.

The gene calls are TRBV7-9 and TRBJ2-1; there is no DNA to check the TCRdb D call of TRBD2. Germline V gene data show CDR1 as SEHNR and CDR2 as FQNEAQ (reference sequence). This CDR3 is 14 amino acids long. The CDR3 is CASSRGPAEWEQFF.

The V and J genes are TRBV28 and TRBJ2-1; as DNA is missing, the TRBD1 call by TCRdb cannot be tested. The CDR3 runs to 18 residues. Germline CDR1 and CDR2: MDHEN and SYDVKM. The CDR3 loop is CASSSMGSGTGGFGEQFF. Full variable domain (outside the CDR3, taken from reference TRBV28 and TRBJ2-1): DVKVTQSSRYLVKRTGEKVFLECVQDMDHENMFWYRQDPGLGLRLIYFSYDVKMKEKGDIPEGYSVSREKKERFSLILESASTNQTSMYLCASSSMGSGTGGFGEQFFGPGTRLTVL.

The chain combines TRBV4-3 with TRBJ2-1; TCRdb indicates TRBD2, and absent DNA this call remains unverified. This CDR3 region has 16 residues. The germline CDR1 and CDR2 sequences are LGHNA and YSLEER. This chain's CDR3 is CASSRERESSYNEQFF.

The chain couples TRBV9 to TRBJ2-2. CDR3 length: 14 amino acids. Germline lookup yields CDR1 SGDLS and CDR2 YYNGEE. CDR3 amino acids: CASRDPSYTGELFF.

The chain joins TRBV4-1 to TRBJ2-3; as DNA is missing, the TRBD2 call by TCRdb cannot be tested. The CDR3 totals 14 residues. Germline assignment: CDR1 MGHRA and CDR2 YSYEKL. CDR3 in amino acids: CASSLQRLWDTQYF.

V gene TRBV5-6 combines with J gene TRBJ2-5; TCRdb designates TRBD1, a call that cannot be tested without DNA. This CDR3 comprises 15 residues. Germline V gene data show CDR1 as SGHDT and CDR2 as YYEEEE. The CDR3 here is CASSPGTGASRDGDF.

This chain uses TRBV7-9 with TRBJ2-7; the D call from TCRdb, TRBD1, cannot be confirmed without DNA. The germline V gene has CDR1 SEHNR and CDR2 FQNEAQ (reference sequence). The CDR3 runs to 14 residues. CDR3 protein: CASSPGGSAHEQYF.

The J gene is TRBJ2-1, the V gene TRBV20-1. The CDR3 spans 16 residues. Germline V lookup: CDR1 DFQATT, CDR2 SNEGSKA (reference sequence). The CDR3 loop reads CSASRAERGSYNEQFF.

The chain employs TRBV20-1 and TRBJ2-3; TCRdb's D gene call, TRBD1, goes unchecked for lack of DNA. The CDR3 has 15 residues. Germline V gene lookup returns CDR1 DFQATT and CDR2 SNEGSKA (reference sequence). CDR3 sequence reads: CSARPRDWAPDTQYF.

This chain joins TRBV7-6 and TRBJ2-2; TCRdb names TRBD1, which stays unverified in the absence of DNA. The germline V gene encodes CDR1 SGHVS and CDR2 FNYEAQ. The CDR3 loop spans 16 amino acids. This CDR3 reads CASSSIGQGNTGELFF.

The chain is built from TRBV10-3 and TRBJ1-5; TCRdb names TRBD1, which stays unverified in the absence of DNA. The CDR3 has 14 residues. Germline assignment: CDR1 ENHRY and CDR2 SYGVKD. The CDR3 reads CAISEGQGNQPQHF.

V usage is TRBV29-1 and J usage is TRBJ2-1; TCRdb indicates TRBD1, and absent DNA this call remains unverified. The CDR3 covers 12 residues. Germline loops: CDR1 SQVTM, CDR2 ANQGSEA. The CDR3 sequence: CSDWTGDNEQFF.

The V gene is TRBV4-1, the J gene TRBJ2-7; TCRdb reports TRBD2, a call that lacks DNA to check it against. The CDR3 is 16 amino acids. Per the germline V gene, CDR1 is MGHRA and CDR2 is YSYEKL. The CDR3 sequence: CASSQDWRGTSYEQYF.